The present TCR beta chain was sequenced within a study of T cells in Graves' hyperthyroidism and ophthalmopathy. Newly diagnosed hyperthyroidism patients aged 18 to 65 years had disease lasting under 2 months. In germline, CDR1 is SGHTA, CDR2 FQGNSA. This CDR3 spans 16 amino acids. The ends were cut back, 5 bases at V and 2 bases at J, with 19 bases in the middle. This clonotype came up once. Amplification yielded TCR beta CDR3 regions, with RNA transcripts as the source. When the TCR CDR3 underwent first-round RT-PCR, the HTBI primer set was used. TCRdb re-called the multiplex PCR reads through MiXCR, storing one row per CDR3 protein. This table holds hundreds of thousands of distinct CDR3 sequences, about 38% found once.

V and J are TRBV7-2 and TRBJ2-7, with D possibly matching TRBD2 (6 bases). This sequence originates from a man between 18 and 29 years old with Graves' hyperthyroidism. The sample consisted of blood. The CDR3 loop reads CASSQGGAYITYEQYF. In DNA form, the CDR3 reads TGTGCCAGCAGCCAAGGAGGGGCCTACATTACCTACGAGCAGTACTTC.